Listed here is a single T cell receptor (beta chain). The data were taken from a study of shared clonotypes between healthy human individuals. Trimming cost V 5 bases and J 7 bases; bases outside gene matches: 4. This CDR3 contains 15 residues. Germline V gene lookup returns CDR1 SGHTA and CDR2 FQGNSA. Assay: immunoSEQ multiplex PCR; the TCRdb copy retains only in-frame clones and omits some. The table has millions of clones, around nine tenths seen once. Material for sequencing was naive CD4+ T cells sorted from blood. This sample's subset: CD45RA+ positively selected. This sequence was found in a man between 18 and 29 years old in good health. The rearrangement joins TRBV7-2 to TRBJ2-1, with 14 bases aligning to TRBD2. The CDR3 bases are TGTGCCAGCAGCGGTGGGACTAGCGGGGGTAATGAGCAGTTCTTC. It is translated as CASSGGTSGGNEQFF.